Reported below is one T cell receptor beta chain. These data come from a study of technical replicates of blood from a few donors. Only in-frame clones appear in the TCRdb table, and some are missing; sequencing was by immunoSEQ multiplex PCR. The sample carries about 81,000 clones, about 96% recorded once. The CDR3 length is 14 residues. Germline V gene data show CDR1 as SGHNT and CDR2 as YYREEE (reference sequence). V shed 0 bases and J shed 4 bases, with 7 bases lying between them. The rearrangement joins TRBV5-4 to TRBJ2-2; D possibly corresponds to TRBD1 (5 bases). The material sequenced was T cells isolated from PBMCs. This TCR came from a human donor in good health. The chain's CDR3 is CASSLDRGTGELFF. The CDR3 DNA reads TGTGCCAGCAGCTTGGATAGGGGCACCGGGGAGCTGTTTTTT.